These 30 T cell receptor beta chains originate from one sample sequenced in a study of molecular identifiers for immune sequencing clone quantification. TCRdb analysed the PCR reads with MiXCR anew, one entry per CDR3 protein. The table shows about 630,000 distinct CDR3 sequences, with 25% occurring only once. The sample taken for sequencing was naive CD8+ T cells from blood, with Jurkat cell RNA spiked in. The sample's subset: FACS-sorted CD8+CD4-CCR7+CD45RA+ naive T cells. The receptors were sampled from a human donor in good health. Some libraries in this study had Jurkat cell RNA spiked in.

In the case of this clonotype: Sequence at one end of the junction differs from germline and may be a read error. The chain combines TRBV9 with TRBJ1-6; no firm D call. CDR3 length: 9 amino acids. From germline, CDR1 is SGDLS and CDR2 YYNGEE. The CDR3 spells CASRRTVVF. In DNA, the CDR3 is TGTGCCAGCAGGAGGACGGTCGTGTTT.

In the case of this clonotype: A much larger clone differs from this one at a single base, so this may be a read error. The rearrangement joins TRBV19 to TRBJ2-4, with 7 bases aligning to TRBD1. The CDR3 is 14 amino acids. Germline CDR1 is LNHDA and CDR2 is SQIVND (reference sequence). CDR3 residues: CASSPGTAKNFQYF. Written as DNA, the CDR3 is TGTGCCAGTAGTCCCGGGACAGCCAAAAACTTTCAGTACTTC.

The table lists this clonotype with a count of one. The CDR3, as DNA: TGTGCCAGCAGCCAAAAAAAAAAACAGGGGCAAGAGACCCAGTACTTC. Protein: CASSQKKKQGQETQYF. The chain joins TRBV7-3 to TRBJ2-5, with TRBD1 identical over 7 bases. V trimming: 5 bases; J trimming: 2 bases; junction bases outside the gene matches: 11. The CDR3 length is 16 residues. CDR1 is SGHTA and CDR2 is FQGTGA in the germline V gene.

This clonotype was counted only a few times. This chain connects TRBV4-3 to TRBJ1-6; tentative D call: TRBD1 (5 bases). CDR1 LGHNA and CDR2 YSLEER come from the germline V gene. This CDR3 has 15 residues. V shed 0 bases and J shed 11 bases, with 14 bases lying between them. DNA of the CDR3: TGCGCCAGCAGCCAAGATCGAGGGGCCGGTACACCCCTCCACTTT. Protein sequence: CASSQDRGAGTPLHF.

Remarks on this clonotype: A read error may be the cause here, since a much bigger clone is one base away. The genes are TRBV28 and TRBJ1-1, with D possibly matching TRBD1 (6 bases). This CDR3 has 12 amino acids. CDR1 is MDHEN and CDR2 is SYDVKM in the germline V gene. In nucleotides, the CDR3 is TGTGCCAGCGGTTTCAGGACAGCTGAAGCTTTCTTT. It specifies CASGFRTAEAFF. The whole variable domain, remainder taken from reference TRBV28 and TRBJ1-1, is DVKVTQSSRYLVKRTGEKVFLECVQDMDHENMFWYRQDPGLGLRLIYFSYDVKMKEKGDIPEGYSVSREKKERFSLILESASTNQTSMYLCASGFRTAEAFFGQGTRLTVV.

The V gene is TRBV7-6, the J gene TRBJ2-1; tentatively, D is TRBD2 (5 bases). The germline V and J ends were trimmed by 4 bases and 7 bases, with 14 bases remaining between them. Germline V gives CDR1 SGHVS, CDR2 FNYEAQ. This CDR3 region has 14 residues. CDR3 protein: CASSSGSLGNEQFF. DNA for the CDR3: TGTGCCAGCAGCTCGGGGTCCCTGGGGAATGAGCAGTTCTTC.

This rearrangement joins TRBV27 to TRBJ2-1, with 9 nucleotides matching TRBD2. The CDR3 runs to 16 residues. Per germline, CDR1 MNHEY and CDR2 SMNVEV (reference sequence). V shed 5 bases and J 6 bases; nucleotides not matched to a gene: 11. CDR3 residues: CASSRIAGVMSNEQFF. The CDR3 DNA follows: TGTGCCAGCAGTCGAATAGCGGGAGTCATGTCCAATGAGCAGTTCTTC.

This clonotype was observed many times. The rearrangement uses TRBV30 and TRBJ1-3; D gene unclear. The CDR3 covers 13 residues. Trimming removed 5 bases from V and 0 bases from J, with 8 bases in between. Germline V lookup: CDR1 GTSNPN, CDR2 SVGIG (reference sequence). The chain's CDR3 is CAWYESSGNTIYF. In DNA, the CDR3 is TGTGCCTGGTACGAGAGCTCTGGAAACACCATATATTTT.

This clonotype was recorded many times. The chain employs TRBV12-3 or TRBV12-4 and TRBJ1-2; D gene ambiguous. This CDR3 is 11 amino acids long. V gave up 1 base and J gave up 8 bases, with 5 bases separating them. The CDR3 sequence: CASSLGSGYTF. CDR3 DNA: TGTGCCAGCAGTTTAGGGTCCGGCTACACCTTC.

This chain's CDR3 is CASSPRDRGYNEQFF. The DNA of the CDR3 is TGCGCCAGCAGCCCCCGGGACAGGGGTTACAATGAGCAGTTCTTC. The V and J genes are TRBV5-1 and TRBJ2-1, with 10 bases that match TRBD1. CDR1 is SGHRS, CDR2 YFSETQ, per germline. Trimming removed 4 bases from V and 4 bases from J; junction bases left unmatched: 5. This CDR3 contains 15 residues.

This clonotype has more than one count but fewer than ten. The rearrangement joins TRBV5-6 to TRBJ1-5; tentatively, D is TRBD1 (5 bases). CDR3 size: 16 residues. Germline values: CDR1 SGHDT, CDR2 YYEEEE. V shed 5 bases and J shed 7 bases, with 22 bases lying between them. The CDR3 sequence: CASSLWVGGDRQPQHF. Here the CDR3 DNA reads TGTGCCAGCAGTCTCTGGGTGGGAGGGGATCGCCAGCCCCAGCATTTT.

This clonotype was seen many times. This chain uses TRBV29-1 with TRBJ2-3, with a weak D call TRBD2 (5 bases). The CDR3 consists of 13 residues. Trimming cost V 4 bases and J 4 bases, with 12 bases left between them. Per the germline V gene, CDR1 is SQVTM and CDR2 is ANQGSEA. CDR3 loop: CSVVLEGSDTQYF. CDR3 DNA sequence: TGCAGCGTTGTTTTAGAGGGATCAGATACGCAGTATTTT.

This clonotype was detected many times. The chain links TRBV7-9 to TRBJ1-1; TRBD1 matches 9 bases. CDR1 is SEHNR and CDR2 is FQNEAQ in the germline V gene (reference sequence). The CDR3 length is 18 residues. With 5 bases clipped from V and 5 bases from J, the junction kept 18 bases outside the gene matches. The CDR3 is CASSPLATGGPLGTEAFF. CDR3 nucleotide sequence: TGTGCCAGCAGCCCCCTCGCCACAGGGGGCCCCCTGGGAACTGAAGCTTTCTTT. Variable domain in full (rest from reference TRBV7-9 and TRBJ1-1): DTGVSQNPRHKITKRGQNVTFRCDPISEHNRLYWYRQTLGQGPEFLTYFQNEAQLEKSRLLSDRFSAERPKGSFSTLEIQRTEQGDSAMYLCASSPLATGGPLGTEAFFGQGTRLTVV.

Ten or more counts support this clonotype. This chain joins TRBV27 and TRBJ1-5, with D possibly TRBD1 on 5 matching bases. The CDR3 consists of 14 residues. V dropped 1 base and J dropped 2 bases, with 6 bases sitting between them. Germline CDR1 and CDR2: MNHEY and SMNVEV (reference sequence). The CDR3 loop reads CASSLLGGNQPQHF. CDR3 in DNA: TGTGCCAGCAGTTTATTGGGGGGCAATCAGCCCCAGCATTTT.

This clonotype has just a few counts. The chain carries TRBV20-1 and TRBJ2-2; the match to TRBD1 covers 10 bases. The CDR3 consists of 16 residues. V gave up 6 bases and J gave up 2 bases; unmatched junction bases: 9. Germline values: CDR1 DFQATT, CDR2 SNEGSKA (reference sequence). In DNA, the CDR3 is TGCAGTGCCAAAGATAGGGACAGGGGAAACACCGGGGAGCTGTTTTTT. This codes for CSAKDRDRGNTGELFF.

This clonotype has a count of ten or more. The rearrangement links TRBV14 to TRBJ2-5; possible D gene TRBD1, 6 bases. Germline CDR1 SGHDN, CDR2 FVKESK. The CDR3 is 11 amino acids. The V end was cut by 5 bases, the J end by 14 bases, with 15 bases between. CDR3 in amino acids: CASSRGSERYF. The CDR3 nucleotides are TGTGCCAGCAGCAGGGGGTCGGAGCGTTACTTC.

This clonotype was seen more than once but under ten times. The V call is TRBV27, the J call TRBJ2-7; 13 bases match TRBD2. V was pared by 3 bases and J by 2 bases, with 10 bases of the junction left unmatched. This CDR3 contains 18 residues. Germline V gene lookup returns CDR1 MNHEY and CDR2 SMNVEV (reference sequence). CDR3 DNA sequence: TGTGCCAGCAGTTTGAAGGGACTAGCGGGATTCAGCACCTACGAGCAGTACTTC. It is translated as CASSLKGLAGFSTYEQYF.

Worth noting for this clonotype: One base away lies a much larger clone, so this may be a sequencing read error. The rearrangement joins TRBV5-5 to TRBJ2-2, with a possible D match to TRBD2 (6 bases). Germline CDR1 reads SGHKS; CDR2 reads YYEKEE (reference sequence). V lost 0 bases and J lost 5, with 26 bases in between. CDR3 length equals 20 residues. DNA of the CDR3: TGTGCCAGCAGCTTGGCCGGGCGGAGGGCAGGGATGAAGAAGACCGGGGAGCTGTTTTTT. Residues: CASSLAGRRAGMKKTGELFF.

This clonotype was recorded at least ten times. The V and J genes are TRBV7-8 and TRBJ1-5; TRBD1 agrees at 7 bases. CDR3 length: 15 amino acids. The junction had 9 bases not matched to a gene; V was cut back by 8 bases and J by 2 bases. Germline values: CDR1 SGHVS, CDR2 FQNEAQ. The CDR3 region is CASEKTGQGNQPQHF. The CDR3 region has the DNA TGTGCCAGCGAAAAGACAGGGCAAGGCAATCAGCCCCAGCATTTT.

Turning to this clonotype: The junction departs from germline at one end; a sequencing error may be responsible. The chain combines TRBV9 with TRBJ2-3; TRBD2 agrees at 8 bases. CDR1 SGDLS and CDR2 YYNGEE come from the germline V gene. The CDR3 is made up of 15 amino acids. The chain's CDR3 is CASGVATSGLDTQYF. In nucleotides, the CDR3 is TGTGCCAGCGGCGTAGCAACTAGCGGTCTAGATACGCAGTATTTT.

The chain uses TRBV11-2 and TRBJ1-1; TRBD1 might be the D (5 bases). Trimming stripped 5 bases from V and 2 bases from J, with 15 bases between. CDR3 length equals 15 residues. Germline values: CDR1 SGHAT, CDR2 FQNNGV. The CDR3: CASSGRGRTNTEAFF. The CDR3, as DNA: TGTGCCAGCAGCGGACGGGGCAGGACAAACACTGAAGCTTTCTTT.

The sample holds one count of this clonotype. Relative to the germline gene, one junction end is altered; a read error may explain this. The CDR3: CATSRGPGQVYQNQPPHF. In DNA form, the CDR3 reads TGTGCCACCAGCAGAGGACCGGGACAGGTTTACCAAAATCAGCCCCCGCATTTT. The chain joins TRBV15 to TRBJ1-5; 8 positions agree with TRBD1. Germline assignment: CDR1 LNHNV and CDR2 YYDKDF (reference sequence). This CDR3 has 18 residues.

The chain links TRBV30 to TRBJ1-1, with no clear D. Between the trimmed V and J ends, which lost 3 bases and 1 base, there was a span of 9 bases. This CDR3 comprises 13 residues. Germline CDR1 is GTSNPN and CDR2 is SVGIG (reference sequence). The CDR3 coding sequence is TGTGCCTGGAGGGTAACCGGGAACACTGAAGCTTTCTTT. Translating gives CAWRVTGNTEAFF. The whole variable domain, filled in from reference TRBV30 and TRBJ1-1, reads SQTIHQWPATLVQPVGSPLSLECTVEGTSNPNLYWYRQAAGRGLQLLFYSVGIGQISSEVPQNLSASRPQDRQFILSSKKLLLSDSGFYLCAWRVTGNTEAFFGQGTRLTVV.

Comment on this clonotype: A much larger clone sits a single nucleotide away, making a read error possible. This chain links TRBV4-1 with TRBJ1-5; the D gene is possibly TRBD1 (5 bases). The CDR3 length is 14 residues. The germline V and J ends were trimmed by 1 base and 5 bases, with 9 bases remaining between them. Germline loops: CDR1 MGHRA, CDR2 YSYEKL. For the CDR3, the DNA is TGCGCCAGCAGCCAAGCTTGGGACCATCAGCCCCAGCATTTT. This encodes CASSQAWDHQPQHF.

There are many counts of this clonotype. The CDR3 DNA sequence: TGTGCCAGCAGTTACGGAGTCCGGGGAATGAACACTGAAGCTTTCTTT. Translated, it gives CASSYGVRGMNTEAFF. J is TRBJ1-1 and V is TRBV6-5; D call uncertain. The germline CDR1 and CDR2 sequences are MNHEY and SVGAGI. The length of the CDR3 is 16 residues. V was pared by 2 bases and J by 0 bases, with 13 bases between.

This chain uses TRBV6-5 with TRBJ2-2; TRBD2 matches 9 bases. CDR1 and CDR2 (germline): MNHEY, SVGAGI. V dropped 4 bases and J dropped 3; count of bases not matched to a gene: 18. The CDR3 covers 20 residues. The CDR3 DNA follows: TGTGCCAGCAGTTTTTTTTCCGGGACTAGCTCCCTGATTGACACCGGGGAGCTGTTTTTT. Translating it yields CASSFFSGTSSLIDTGELFF.

This clonotype was counted ten times or more. This chain uses TRBV5-1 with TRBJ1-5, with D possibly matching TRBD1 (5 bases). Trimming removed 2 bases from V and 8 bases from J, with 17 bases in between. CDR1 and CDR2 from the germline V gene are SGHRS and YFSETQ. The CDR3 length is 15 residues. DNA of the CDR3: TGCGCCAGCAGCTTTTTGGGACCCCAGGAGGAGCCCCAGCATTTT. Its protein is CASSFLGPQEEPQHF.

This clonotype was counted many times. This rearrangement joins TRBV4-3 to TRBJ2-7; no definite D call. The germline gives CDR1 LGHNA, CDR2 YSLEER. V lost 0 bases and J lost 3, with 6 bases in between. CDR3 length: 13 amino acids. The DNA for the CDR3 is TGCGCCAGCAGCCAAGACTCGAACTACGAGCAGTACTTC. Translated, it gives CASSQDSNYEQYF.

This clonotype was found many times. The gene calls are TRBV6-2 or TRBV6-3 and TRBJ1-2; tentatively, D is TRBD1 (6 bases). CDR3 length equals 15 residues. CDR1 is MNHEY and CDR2 is SVGEGT in the germline V gene. V was cut by 4 bases and J by 3 bases, with 15 bases left in between. The CDR3 bases are TGTGCCAGCAGTTCTCCGGACAGATCGGACTATGGCTACACCTTC. Protein: CASSSPDRSDYGYTF.

This clonotype was found many times. The chain is built from TRBV5-1 and TRBJ1-1; 8 bases line up with TRBD1. This CDR3 spans 12 amino acids. Germline values: CDR1 SGHRS, CDR2 YFSETQ. Losses at the gene ends were 2 bases for V and 7 bases for J; bases not matched to a gene: 1. Here the CDR3 reads CASSFGQGEAFF. CDR3 sequence (DNA): TGCGCCAGCAGCTTTGGACAGGGTGAAGCTTTCTTT.